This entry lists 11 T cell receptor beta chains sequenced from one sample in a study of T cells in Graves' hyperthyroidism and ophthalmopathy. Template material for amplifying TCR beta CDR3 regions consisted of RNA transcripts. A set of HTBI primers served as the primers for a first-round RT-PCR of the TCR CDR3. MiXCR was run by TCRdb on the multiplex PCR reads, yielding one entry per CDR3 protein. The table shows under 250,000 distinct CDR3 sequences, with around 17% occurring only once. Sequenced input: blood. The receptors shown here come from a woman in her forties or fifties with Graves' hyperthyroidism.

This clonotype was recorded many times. The DNA of the CDR3 is TGTGCCATCAGCCCCGGACTAGCGGGAGGCGACGAGCAGTACTTC. This gives the protein CAISPGLAGGDEQYF. V gene TRBV10-3 combines with J gene TRBJ2-7, with 14 bases fitting TRBD2. The germline V gene encodes CDR1 ENHRY and CDR2 SYGVKD. The CDR3 extends over 15 amino acids. The junction had 6 bases not matched to a gene; V was cut back by 6 bases and J by 5 bases.

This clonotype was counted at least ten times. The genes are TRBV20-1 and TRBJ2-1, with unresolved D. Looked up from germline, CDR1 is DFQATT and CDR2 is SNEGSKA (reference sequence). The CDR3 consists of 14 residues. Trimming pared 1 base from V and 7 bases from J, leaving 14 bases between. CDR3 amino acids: CSARGVATSNEQFF. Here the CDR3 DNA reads TGCAGTGCTAGAGGGGTAGCAACTTCGAATGAGCAGTTCTTC.

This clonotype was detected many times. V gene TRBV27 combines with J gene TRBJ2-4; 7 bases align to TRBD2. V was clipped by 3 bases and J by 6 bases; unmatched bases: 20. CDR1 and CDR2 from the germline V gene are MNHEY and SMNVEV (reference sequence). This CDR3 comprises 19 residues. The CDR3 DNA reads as TGTGCCAGCAGTTTGCGTTGGATAGCGGGCCCTGAGGGCGGAAACATTCAGTACTTC. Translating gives CASSLRWIAGPEGGNIQYF.

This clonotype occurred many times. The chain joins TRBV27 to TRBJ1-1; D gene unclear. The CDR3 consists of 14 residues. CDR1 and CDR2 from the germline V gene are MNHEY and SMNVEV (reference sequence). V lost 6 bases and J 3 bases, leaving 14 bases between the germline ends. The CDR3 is CASSSLAKYTEAFF. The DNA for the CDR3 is TGTGCCAGCAGCTCCCTCGCAAAATACACTGAAGCTTTCTTT.

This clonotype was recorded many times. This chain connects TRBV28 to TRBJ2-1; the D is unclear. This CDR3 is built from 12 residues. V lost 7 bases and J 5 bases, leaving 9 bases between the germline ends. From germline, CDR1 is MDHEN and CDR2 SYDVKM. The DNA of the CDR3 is TGTGCCAGCACCAGCAGCCACAATGAGCAGTTCTTC. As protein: CASTSSHNEQFF.

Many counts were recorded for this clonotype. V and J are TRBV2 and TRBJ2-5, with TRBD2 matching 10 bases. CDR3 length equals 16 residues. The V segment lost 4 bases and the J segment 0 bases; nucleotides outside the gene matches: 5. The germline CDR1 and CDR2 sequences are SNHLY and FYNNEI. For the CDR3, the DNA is TGTGCCAGCAGTGTAATAGCGGGAGGCCACCAAGAGACCCAGTACTTC. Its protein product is CASSVIAGGHQETQYF.

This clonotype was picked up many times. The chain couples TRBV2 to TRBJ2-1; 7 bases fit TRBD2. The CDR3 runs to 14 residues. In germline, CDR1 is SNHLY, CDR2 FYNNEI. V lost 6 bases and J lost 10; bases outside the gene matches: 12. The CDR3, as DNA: TGTGCCAGCAGCCGAAAATGGGAGGGAGGAGAGCAGTTCTTC. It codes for CASSRKWEGGEQFF.

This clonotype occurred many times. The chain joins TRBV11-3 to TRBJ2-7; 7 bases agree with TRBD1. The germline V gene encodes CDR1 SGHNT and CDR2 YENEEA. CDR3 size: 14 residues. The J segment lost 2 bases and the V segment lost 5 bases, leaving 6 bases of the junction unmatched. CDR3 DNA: TGTGCCAGCAGCCCGCCCAGGGGGACCTACGAGCAGTACTTC. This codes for CASSPPRGTYEQYF.

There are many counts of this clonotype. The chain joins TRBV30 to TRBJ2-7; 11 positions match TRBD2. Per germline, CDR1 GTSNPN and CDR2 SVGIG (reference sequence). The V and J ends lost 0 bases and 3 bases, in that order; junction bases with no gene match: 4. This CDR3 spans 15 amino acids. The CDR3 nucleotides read TGTGCCTGGAGTGTTTGGACTAGCGGGTTCTACGAGCAGTACTTC. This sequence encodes CAWSVWTSGFYEQYF. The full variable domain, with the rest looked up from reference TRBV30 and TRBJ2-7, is SQTIHQWPATLVQPVGSPLSLECTVEGTSNPNLYWYRQAAGRGLQLLFYSVGIGQISSEVPQNLSASRPQDRQFILSSKKLLLSDSGFYLCAWSVWTSGFYEQYFGPGTRLTVT.

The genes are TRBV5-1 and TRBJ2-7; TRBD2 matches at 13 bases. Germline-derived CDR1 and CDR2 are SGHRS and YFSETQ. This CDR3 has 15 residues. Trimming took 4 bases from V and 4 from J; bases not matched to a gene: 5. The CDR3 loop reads CASSAELAGGYEQYF. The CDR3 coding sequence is TGCGCCAGCAGCGCGGAACTAGCGGGAGGGTACGAGCAGTACTTC.

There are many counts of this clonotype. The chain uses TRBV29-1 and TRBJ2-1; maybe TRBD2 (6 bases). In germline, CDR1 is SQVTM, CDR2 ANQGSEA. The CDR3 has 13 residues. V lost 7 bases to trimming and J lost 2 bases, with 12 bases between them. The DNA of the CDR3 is TGCAGCGCAGCCGGGAGAGCCTACAATGAGCAGTTCTTC. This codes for CSAAGRAYNEQFF.